The T cell receptor beta chain under discussion was sequenced for a study of shared clonotypes between healthy human individuals. Libraries were prepared by immunoSEQ multiplex PCR; TCRdb keeps only in-frame clonotypes and omits some of them. The table lists approximately 2,200,000 clones, about 93% of them singletons. Naivety among CD8 cells was defined by CD45RO negativity and positive CCR7 selection, thereby excluding terminally differentiated effector memory CD45RA+ cells. Per the germline V gene, CDR1 is LNHNV and CDR2 is YYDKDF (reference sequence). The CDR3 contains 14 residues. Trimming cost V 5 bases and J 1 base, with 12 bases left between them.

The receptor's source is a young man in good health. Some clones in this sample may be carry-over from other donors' samples. The sample was naive CD8+ T cells from PBMCs. This chain joins TRBV15 and TRBJ2-7; a possible D gene is TRBD1 (5 bases). CDR3 amino acids: CATSPSDISYEQYF. The CDR3 DNA reads TGTGCCACCAGCCCATCGGACATTTCCTACGAGCAGTACTTC.